This TCR beta chain was observed in a study of OX40 agonist ivuxolimab in advanced cancers. Points from the study as a whole: At doses 0.1 to 3.0 mg/kg, CD4+ and CD8+ clones expanded.

About this clone: Its antigen is still unknown.

Only in-frame clones appear in the TCRdb table, and some are missing; sequencing was by immunoSEQ multiplex PCR. The sample has about 79,000 clones, roughly nine tenths seen once; the top ten hold 0.8% to 1%. CDR3 length equals 16 residues. V lost 0 bases and J lost 0, with 10 bases in between. Germline loops: CDR1 SGHVS, CDR2 FNYEAQ. The sequence derives from an adult with an advanced solid tumor such as melanoma, head and neck, liver or kidney cancer. The sequences come from CD4+ or CD8+ T cells sorted from blood, collected in a trial of the OX40 agonist ivuxolimab. The V gene is TRBV7-6, the J gene TRBJ2-3; D gene ambiguous. CDR3 protein: CASSLAGEFSTDTQYF. CDR3 DNA: TGTGCCAGCAGCTTAGCGGGCGAGTTCAGCACAGATACGCAGTATTTT.